Sequencing of this T cell receptor beta chain was carried out in a study of blood T cells in healthy people across ages. This CDR3 has 12 amino acids. V gave up 0 bases and J gave up 7 bases, with 4 bases separating them. Germline V gives CDR1 MGHDK, CDR2 SYGVNS. The study, taken as a whole, reports: It was not known whether donors were CMV positive (a possible confounder of expanded clonotype changes).

Every sample had a minimum of 6 million PBMCs isolated. Per individual sample, total RNA of at least 5.5 micrograms was extracted. Together with a sample-barcoded 5' primer, a J-beta primer mix was included in a second PCR lasting about 6 to 11 cycles. The template-switch adaptor was a 5' adaptor with 12 random nucleotides. It tagged each cDNA molecule. TCRdb re-called the 5' RACE reads with MiXCR, one entry per CDR3 protein. The table has about 580,000 distinct CDR3 sequences, around half seen once. In regard to this clonotype: Its target is not known.

The clonotype originates from an older man in good health. Sample: blood. The chain combines TRBV25-1 with TRBJ2-1; no clear D. CDR3 bases: TGTGCCAGCAGTGAATACAAGAATGAGCAGTTCTTC. Translating gives CASSEYKNEQFF.